A selection of T cell receptor beta chains follows, all from one sample in a study of blood T cell repertoires in COVID-19. The data were produced by immunoSEQ multiplex PCR, yet TCRdb's version contains in-frame clones alone and is incomplete. The repertoire consists of 95,000 to 120,000 clones, with 70% to 90% occurring once and the leading ten covering over 4%. Sequenced input: peripheral blood. The receptors come from a woman between 50 and 59 years old with acute or convalescent COVID-19. Both conserved end residues are part of each CDR3. D genes are given only for firm matches. Size values are once, few and many counts, or a class for expanded clones, and some rows have none.

CASSYERDYGYTF TGTGCCAGCAGTTACGAACGGGACTATGGCTACACCTTC - TRBJ1-2 few TRBV27
CASSFSGQGSNQPQHF TGTGCCAGCAGTTTCTCCGGACAGGGGAGCAATCAGCCCCAGCATTTT TRBD1 TRBJ1-5 - TRBV6-2/TRBV6-3
CSASNRDRGVNYGYTF TGCAGTGCTAGTAACCGGGACAGAGGAGTTAACTATGGCTACACCTTC TRBD1 TRBJ1-2 - TRBV20-1
CASSMAGNTDTQYF TGTGCCAGTAGTATGGCCGGGAACACAGATACGCAGTATTTT - TRBJ2-3 - TRBV19
CASSPLRNTEAFF TGCGCCAGCAGCCCCCTAAGGAACACTGAAGCTTTCTTT - TRBJ1-1 - TRBV5-1
CAWSRGTGSPGSYGYTF TGTGCCTGGAGTAGAGGAACAGGGAGTCCGGGGTCCTATGGCTACACCTTC - TRBJ1-2 - TRBV30
CASSSRQGNTIYF TGTGCCAGCAGCTCTCGACAGGGAAACACCATATATTTT - TRBJ1-3 - TRBV7-2
CASSQDLYGYTF TGTGCCAGCAGCCAAGACTTGTATGGCTACACCTTC - TRBJ1-2 - TRBV3-1/TRBV3-2
CASSLQGIGELFF TGTGCCAGCAGCCTTCAGGGGATCGGGGAGCTGTTTTTT - TRBJ2-2 - TRBV7-3
CASSSGLAGTLAKNIQYF TGTGCCAGCAGCTCTGGACTAGCGGGGACTCTAGCCAAAAACATTCAGTACTTC TRBD2 TRBJ2-4 few TRBV13
CASTQKTAISYEQYF TGTGCCAGCACCCAAAAGACAGCGATATCCTACGAGCAGTACTTC - TRBJ2-7 - TRBV2
CASSPQGGANTEAFF TGCGCCAGCAGTCCGCAGGGAGGCGCGAACACTGAAGCTTTCTTT - TRBJ1-1 - TRBV5-1
CASSLSIRSSGSYNEQFF TGTGCCAGCAGTTTATCTATTCGTTCGAGCGGGAGCTACAATGAGCAGTTCTTC TRBD2 TRBJ2-1 - TRBV28
CASSLQTSANEQFF TGTGCCAGCAGCCTCCAGACTTCGGCGAATGAGCAGTTCTTC - TRBJ2-1 once TRBV9
CASSRRDGWETQYF TGCGCCAGCAGCCGTCGCGACGGGTGGGAGACCCAGTACTTC - TRBJ2-5 - TRBV5-1
CASSAGQYQDYGYTF TGTGCCAGCAGCGCTGGACAGTATCAGGACTATGGCTACACCTTC - TRBJ1-2 once TRBV7-9
CASSSQQGKGNQPQHF TGTGCCAGCAGCTCTCAACAGGGGAAGGGGAATCAGCCCCAGCATTTT TRBD1 TRBJ1-5 - TRBV5-8
CASSLRTGVATEAFF TGTGCCAGCAGCTTAAGGACTGGGGTGGCCACTGAAGCTTTCTTT - TRBJ1-1 - TRBV16
CASSLGGTRGETQYF TGTGCCAGCAGCCTAGGGGGAACTCGGGGAGAGACCCAGTACTTC - TRBJ2-5 few TRBV14
CASSLFGESSYNEQFF TGTGCCAGCAGCTTATTTGGGGAGAGCTCCTACAATGAGCAGTTCTTC - TRBJ2-1 - TRBV7-9
CASNPGRVNTEAFF TGTGCCAGCAATCCGGGGAGGGTAAACACTGAAGCTTTCTTT - TRBJ1-1 - TRBV27
CASSFHRGDWGYTF TGTGCCAGCAGCTTTCACAGGGGGGATTGGGGCTACACCTTC TRBD1 TRBJ1-2 - TRBV3-1/TRBV3-2
CASSSDRGLGYTF TGTGCCAGCAGCTCGGACAGGGGGCTTGGCTACACCTTC TRBD1 TRBJ1-2 - TRBV11-2
CASWGVNLAEAFF TGTGCCAGCTGGGGCGTTAATCTTGCTGAAGCTTTCTTT - TRBJ1-1 - TRBV10-3
CASSIRQLWNTEAFF TGTGCCAGCAGCATAAGACAGCTTTGGAACACTGAAGCTTTCTTT - TRBJ1-1 - TRBV5-6
CATSSSPGGRGHNQPQHF TGTGCCACCTCTTCTTCGCCCGGGGGGCGAGGGCACAATCAGCCCCAGCATTTT - TRBJ1-5 - TRBV10-3
CASSVTSGPTDTQYF TGTGCCAGCAGCGTAACTAGCGGACCTACAGATACGCAGTATTTT TRBD2 TRBJ2-3 few TRBV9
CASSPGAGTYEQYF TGTGCCAGTAGTCCAGGGGCTGGGACCTACGAGCAGTACTTC - TRBJ2-7 - TRBV19
CASSLHRAGLNEQFF TGTGCCAGCAGCCTTCACAGGGCCGGACTCAATGAGCAGTTCTTC - TRBJ2-1 - TRBV6-2/TRBV6-3
CASSDFGGPHSYNEQFF TGTGCCAGCAGTGATTTCGGAGGGCCTCACTCCTACAATGAGCAGTTCTTC - TRBJ2-1 - TRBV6-4
CASSRTGGSSPLHF TGTGCCAGCAGCCGGACAGGGGGGAGCTCACCCCTCCACTTT TRBD1 TRBJ1-6 - TRBV7-8
CASSQGSGVNSPLHF TGTGCCAGCAGCCAAGGGTCGGGGGTCAATTCACCCCTCCACTTT - TRBJ1-6 - TRBV3-1/TRBV3-2
CASSARWEGRYEQYF TGTGCCAGCAGTGCCCGGTGGGAGGGGCGCTACGAGCAGTACTTC TRBD2 TRBJ2-7 - TRBV6-6
CATSDLLETQYF TGTGCCACCAGTGATTTGCTGGAGACCCAGTACTTC - TRBJ2-5 once TRBV24-1
CASSLSGEAGNTIYF TGTGCCAGCAGCTTATCCGGGGAGGCTGGAAACACCATATATTTT - TRBJ1-3 - TRBV7-2
CASSEDRGFNSPLHF TGTGCCAGCAGTGAAGATAGGGGTTTCAATTCACCCCTCCACTTT - TRBJ1-6 - TRBV6-1
CASSLSRGSSYNEQFF TGTGCCAGCAGTTTATCACGGGGGAGCTCCTACAATGAGCAGTTCTTC - TRBJ2-1 - TRBV27
CAISGRRAEAFF TGTGCCATCAGTGGGCGACGGGCTGAAGCTTTCTTT - TRBJ1-1 - TRBV10-3
CASSNRHEAFF TGTGCCAGCAGCAACCGACATGAAGCTTTCTTT - TRBJ1-1 - TRBV3-1/TRBV3-2
CASSSPTGSNQPQHF TGTGCCAGCAGTTCCCCAACAGGGAGCAATCAGCCCCAGCATTTT - TRBJ1-5 - TRBV28
CASSRQGVGTEAFF TGTGCCAGCAGTCGCCAGGGGGTGGGCACTGAAGCTTTCTTT TRBD1 TRBJ1-1 - TRBV28
CASFNQPGPGPLHF TGTGCCAGCTTCAATCAACCGGGCCCAGGGCCCCTCCACTTT - TRBJ1-6 - TRBV5-5
CASSPGLAGIHEQFF TGTGCCAGCAGCCCCGGACTAGCGGGAATCCATGAGCAGTTCTTC TRBD2 TRBJ2-1 - TRBV3-1/TRBV3-2
CASSATGGEKLFF TGTGCCAGCAGCGCCACGGGGGGGGAAAAACTGTTTTTT - TRBJ1-4 few TRBV9
CASSLTAGSTDTQYF TGTGCCAGCAGCTTGACTGCAGGTAGCACAGATACGCAGTATTTT - TRBJ2-3 - TRBV5-4
CASSLEQGSYNEQFF TGTGCCAGCAGCTTAGAACAGGGCTCCTACAATGAGCAGTTCTTC - TRBJ2-1 - TRBV7-6
CASSSGTDTYEQYF TGTGCCAGCAGTTCCGGGACAGATACCTACGAGCAGTACTTC TRBD1 TRBJ2-7 once TRBV6-2/TRBV6-3
CSASPGTVASSYEQYF TGCAGTGCAAGTCCCGGGACAGTGGCGAGCTCCTACGAGCAGTACTTC TRBD1 TRBJ2-7 - TRBV20-1
CASSVGAGGISNGYTF TGTGCCAGCAGCGTAGGGGCTGGCGGGATATCAAATGGCTACACCTTC - TRBJ1-2 - TRBV9
CASSHGTGGSAFF TGTGCCAGCAGCCACGGGACAGGGGGCTCGGCTTTCTTT TRBD1 TRBJ1-1 - TRBV28
CASSLDRVYGYTF TGTGCCAGCAGTTTAGACAGGGTGTACGGCTACACCTTC - TRBJ1-2 - TRBV12-3/TRBV12-4
CASRRDRKNTGELFF TGTGCCAGCCGCCGGGACAGGAAGAACACCGGGGAGCTGTTTTTT TRBD1 TRBJ2-2 - TRBV6-5
CASGQELNTEAFF TGCGCCAGCGGACAGGAATTAAACACTGAAGCTTTCTTT TRBD1 TRBJ1-1 - TRBV5-1
CASSDTGAGNTIYF TGTGCCAGCAGTGATACAGGGGCTGGAAACACCATATATTTT TRBD1 TRBJ1-3 - TRBV6-1
CASRDSGTGDNQPQHF TGTGCCAGCAGGGATTCCGGGACAGGGGATAATCAGCCCCAGCATTTT TRBD1 TRBJ1-5 - TRBV2
CASSETGGYSYTF TGTGCCAGCAGTGAAACAGGGGGCTATAGCTACACCTTC TRBD1 TRBJ1-2 - TRBV6-1
CASSFGGSNQPQHF TGTGCCAGCAGTTTCGGGGGGAGCAATCAGCCCCAGCATTTT - TRBJ1-5 once TRBV28
CASIADYGYTF TGTGCCAGCATCGCAGACTATGGCTACACCTTC - TRBJ1-2 - TRBV7-9
CASSHRDRDVSPLHF TGTGCCAGCAGCCACCGGGACAGGGACGTTTCACCCCTCCACTTT TRBD1 TRBJ1-6 - TRBV5-6